A single sample gave rise to the 10 T cell receptor beta chains below, sequenced in a study of blood T cell repertoires in COVID-19 (dated by TCRdb to the early 2020s). The library came from the immunoSEQ multiplex PCR assay. Sourced from immuneACCESS, this table was stored by TCRdb with only in-frame sequences that have V and J called. A share of the clones is absent; for the studies checked, an unresolved V gene accounts for under half, and the remainder has no known explanation. The sample records approximately 240,000 clones, around 87% of which are singletons. The ten largest make up 3% to 4% of the sample. The sequencing sample was made of PBMCs or T cells enriched from blood (not recorded which). These receptors came from a young woman in a cohort exposed to, infected with or recovered from COVID-19 (not recorded which).

The V and J genes are TRBV7-9 and TRBJ1-2; 9 bases are shared with TRBD1. V lost 3 bases and J lost 8; bases outside the gene matches: 7. The CDR3 has 14 residues. The germline CDR1 and CDR2 sequences are SEHNR and FQNEAQ (reference sequence). CDR3 protein: CASSLYGQGTGYTF. The CDR3 nucleotides are TGTGCCAGCAGCTTGTACGGACAGGGGACGGGCTACACCTTC. Combining the CDR3 with reference TRBV7-9 and TRBJ1-2 gives the whole variable domain DTGVSQNPRHKITKRGQNVTFRCDPISEHNRLYWYRQTLGQGPEFLTYFQNEAQLEKSRLLSDRFSAERPKGSFSTLEIQRTEQGDSAMYLCASSLYGQGTGYTFGSGTRLTVV.

The chain carries TRBV10-1 and TRBJ2-1, with a possible D match to TRBD1 (5 bases). The V end lost 6 bases, the J end lost 7 bases, and 10 bases lay between the germline ends. The CDR3 has 12 amino acids. Germline lookup yields CDR1 WNHNN and CDR2 SYGVQD (reference sequence). This CDR3 reads CASSAGLNEQFF. CDR3 coding DNA: TGCGCCAGCAGCGCAGGGTTAAATGAGCAGTTCTTC.

The CDR3 coding sequence is TGTGCCAGCAGCCCGGGACTAGCGGGGACCGGGACCCAGTACTTC. Translated, it gives CASSPGLAGTGTQYF. The chain links TRBV7-9 to TRBJ2-5, with 13 bases fitting TRBD2. The J segment lost 7 bases and the V segment lost 5 bases, leaving 7 bases of the junction unmatched. Germline-derived CDR1 and CDR2 are SEHNR and FQNEAQ (reference sequence). This CDR3 has 15 residues.

The chain is built from TRBV28 and TRBJ1-2; D is perhaps TRBD1 (5 bases). The V end was cut by 4 bases, the J end by 0 bases, with 15 bases between. The CDR3 contains 16 residues. Germline CDR1 and CDR2: MDHEN and SYDVKM. As DNA, the CDR3 is TGTGCCAGCAGTTCCCCTCGGGGGGTCACTAACTATGGCTACACCTTC. Amino acids: CASSSPRGVTNYGYTF.

The chain is built from TRBV19 and TRBJ2-7; 15 bases are shared with TRBD2. Unmatched junction bases numbered 4, after V lost 3 bases and J lost 7 bases. The germline CDR1 and CDR2 sequences are LNHDA and SQIVND (reference sequence). The CDR3 is 15 residues long. The CDR3 is CASSMRGLAGGEQYF. CDR3 nucleotides: TGTGCCAGTAGTATGAGGGGACTAGCGGGAGGAGAGCAGTACTTC.

This clone showed up just a few times. The J gene is TRBJ2-7, the V gene TRBV6-5, with 7 positions matching TRBD2. V was clipped by 6 bases and J by 7 bases; unmatched bases: 15. Germline V gene lookup returns CDR1 MNHEY and CDR2 SVGAGI. The CDR3 is 15 amino acids. CDR3 protein: CASSRAAGEGREQYF. The CDR3 DNA sequence: TGTGCCAGCAGCCGCGCAGCCGGGGAGGGTCGGGAGCAGTACTTC.

This clone has just a few counts. Other DNA sequences in the sample encode the same CDR3. The V call is TRBV5-1, the J call TRBJ2-6; a weak D match, TRBD1 (6 bases). Germline assignment: CDR1 SGHRS and CDR2 YFSETQ. V was trimmed by 0 bases and J by 2 bases, leaving 6 bases between them. The CDR3 is 15 residues long. The CDR3 here is CASSLAGAGANVLTF. The CDR3 nucleotides are TGCGCCAGCAGCTTGGCAGGGGCTGGGGCCAACGTCCTGACTTTC.

There are a few counts of this clone. The V call is TRBV3-1 (or the pseudogene TRBV3-2), the J call TRBJ1-2, with D unresolved. The CDR3 extends over 14 amino acids. With 0 bases removed from V and 2 bases from J, the gap between germline ends came to 7 bases. CDR1 is LGHDT, CDR2 YNNKEL, per germline (reference sequence). The CDR3 here is CASSQEAGNYGYTF. DNA for the CDR3: TGTGCCAGCAGCCAAGAGGCAGGAAACTATGGCTACACCTTC.

J is TRBJ1-2 and V is TRBV28; D unresolved. V was trimmed by 7 bases and J by 1 base, leaving 16 bases between them. This CDR3 contains 15 residues. Per germline, CDR1 MDHEN and CDR2 SYDVKM. The CDR3 is CASTSRDGYNYGYTF. As DNA, the CDR3 is TGTGCCAGCACTTCCCGAGACGGGTATAACTATGGCTACACCTTC.

The chain combines TRBV2 with TRBJ1-1; tentative D call: TRBD1 (5 bases). CDR3 size: 12 residues. CDR1 is SNHLY, CDR2 FYNNEI, per germline. V was cut by 7 bases and J by 10 bases, with 16 bases left in between. In DNA, the CDR3 is TGTGCCAGCATGGGCAGGGCGACTTTAGCTTTCTTT. Translation gives CASMGRATLAFF.